This T cell receptor beta chain is from a study of regulatory T cells in long-lasting Graves disease. The wider study: Recently diagnosed Graves' patients had received antithyroid drugs for under 3 months. The study, taken as a whole, reports: Newly diagnosed patients shared 950 to 1,000 public clonotypes; persistent patients shared 2,500 to 3,000. Persistent cases of Graves' showed reduced TCR diversity relative to newly diagnosed patients.

Construction of TCR beta libraries relied on iRepertoire HTBI primers and on Arm-PCR targeting CDR3 regions. MiXCR was run by TCRdb on the multiplex PCR reads, yielding one entry per CDR3 protein. The table records about 540,000 distinct CDR3 sequences, 13% of them present only once. Unmatched junction bases numbered 5, after V lost 5 bases and J lost 7 bases. The CDR3 extends over 14 amino acids. Germline lookup yields CDR1 LNHDA and CDR2 SQIVND (reference sequence). Time point denoted: newly diagnosed GD, antithyroid drugs for less than 3 months. The TCR library was made from RNA extracted from PBMCs. This clonotype was detected a few times. Antigen unknown. This sample also belongs to another study, concerning T cells in Graves' hyperthyroidism and ophthalmopathy. Per that study: A first-round RT-PCR of the TCR CDR3 used the HTBI primer set.

The sequences come from peripheral blood mononuclear cells (PBMCs), collected at new diagnosis, from a patient treated with antithyroid drugs. V is TRBV19 and J is TRBJ1-2; TRBD1 matches at 12 bases. This TCR was recovered from a man aged 25-45 years with Graves disease. CDR3 DNA: TGTGCCAGTAGTCCGGGACAGGGGGCTCTTGGCTACACCTTC. It translates to CASSPGQGALGYTF. Full variable domain (rest looked up from reference TRBV19 and TRBJ1-2): DGGITQSPKYLFRKEGQNVTLSCEQNLNHDAMYWYRQDPGQGLRLIYYSQIVNDFQKGDIAEGYSVSREKKESFPLTVTSAQKNPTAFYLCASSPGQGALGYTFGSGTRLTVV.